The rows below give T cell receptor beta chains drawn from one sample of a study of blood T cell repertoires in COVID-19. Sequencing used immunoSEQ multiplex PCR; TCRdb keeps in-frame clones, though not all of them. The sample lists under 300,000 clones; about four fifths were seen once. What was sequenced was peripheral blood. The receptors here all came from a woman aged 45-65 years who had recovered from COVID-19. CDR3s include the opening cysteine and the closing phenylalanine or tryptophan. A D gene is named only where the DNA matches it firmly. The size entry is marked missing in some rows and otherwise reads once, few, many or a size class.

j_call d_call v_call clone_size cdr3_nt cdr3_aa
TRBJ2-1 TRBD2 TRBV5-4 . TGTGCCAGCAGCCCCGGAGGGTCGGGACTATTCTCCTACAATGAGCAGTTCTTC CASSPGGSGLFSYNEQFF
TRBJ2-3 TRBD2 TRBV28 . TGTGCCAGCAGTAAGCTAGCGGGGGGGCCAGATACGCAGTATTTT CASSKLAGGPDTQYF
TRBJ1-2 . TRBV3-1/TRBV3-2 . TGTGCCAGCAGCCAAGATCCCGGGACTGACGGCTACACCTTC CASSQDPGTDGYTF
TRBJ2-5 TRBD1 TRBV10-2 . TGCGCCAGCAGTGGGGACAGAAGTGGGACCCAGTACTTC CASSGDRSGTQYF
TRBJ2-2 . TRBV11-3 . TGTGCCAGCAGCTTAGTTGGACAGATCACCAGGGAGCTGTTTTTT CASSLVGQITRELFF
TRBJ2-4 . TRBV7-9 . TGTGCCAGCAGCTTTTCGGGTGAAAACATTCAGTACTTC CASSFSGENIQYF
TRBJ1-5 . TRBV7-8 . TGTGCCAGCAGCTTAGGATCCCCGGGGAGCAATCAGCCCCAGCATTTT CASSLGSPGSNQPQHF
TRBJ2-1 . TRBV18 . TGTGCCAGCTCACCCGCTGGGGGGGCTATGAGAGGGCAGTTCTTC CASSPAGGAMRGQFF
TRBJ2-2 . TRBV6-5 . TGTGCCAGCAGTTCCCAGGCAGGCAACACCGGGGAGCTGTTTTTT CASSSQAGNTGELFF
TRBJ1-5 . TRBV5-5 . TGTGCCAGCAGCTTGGATTTGGGAGGGGGTCAGCCCCAGCATTTT CASSLDLGGGQPQHF
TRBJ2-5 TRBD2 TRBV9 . TGTGCCAGCAGCGCGGGAGGCAGGGAGACCCAGTACTTC CASSAGGRETQYF
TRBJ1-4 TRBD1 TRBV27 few TGTGCCAGCAGACCTCGTGGGGGACAGGGGGCAACTAATGAAAAACTGTTTTTT CASRPRGGQGATNEKLFF
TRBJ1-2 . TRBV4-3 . TGCGCCAGCAGCCAAGGAGCAACGGACACCTATGGCTACACCTTC CASSQGATDTYGYTF
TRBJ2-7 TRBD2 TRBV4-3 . TGCGCCAGCAGCCAGTTAGCGGGAGCGGTATACGAGCAGTACTTC CASSQLAGAVYEQYF
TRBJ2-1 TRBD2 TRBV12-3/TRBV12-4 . TGTGCCAGCAGTCTAGCGGGGGGGAAGCAGTTCTTC CASSLAGGKQFF
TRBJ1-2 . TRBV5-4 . TGTGCCAGCAGCCCCGCAGGCAGGAATAACTATGGCTACACCTTC CASSPAGRNNYGYTF
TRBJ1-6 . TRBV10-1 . TGCGCCAGCGGACAGATTAATTCACCCCTCCACTTT CASGQINSPLHF
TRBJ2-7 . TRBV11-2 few TGTGCCAGCAGCTCCCCGCAGGGTCCCTACGAGCAGTACTTC CASSSPQGPYEQYF
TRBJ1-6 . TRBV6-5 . TGTGCCAGCAGTTACTCGTCACTAGCGGGTTCACCCCTCCACTTT CASSYSSLAGSPLHF
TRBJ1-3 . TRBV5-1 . TGCGCCAGCAGCCTCAGGGCTACGGAAGGAAACACCATATATTTT CASSLRATEGNTIYF
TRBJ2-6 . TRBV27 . TGTGCCAGCAGTCCGATACAGGATATGGGGGCCAACGTCCTGACTTTC CASSPIQDMGANVLTF
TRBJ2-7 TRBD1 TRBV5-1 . TGCGCCAGCAGCTCAGGACAGGGGTCCTACGAGCAGTACTTC CASSSGQGSYEQYF
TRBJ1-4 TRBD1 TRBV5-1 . TGCGCCAGCAGCCCGGGACAGGGGACAACTAATGAAAAACTGTTTTTT CASSPGQGTTNEKLFF
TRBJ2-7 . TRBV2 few TGTGCCAGCAGTGAAGGTTCTTACTCCTACGAGCAGTACTTC CASSEGSYSYEQYF
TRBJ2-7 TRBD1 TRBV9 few TGTGCCAGCAGCCGAGAGGGACAGGGTAGCTACGAGCAGTACTTC CASSREGQGSYEQYF
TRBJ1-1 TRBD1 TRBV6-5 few TGTGCCAGCAGAGGGACAGGGGGACCGGGCACTGAAGCTTTCTTT CASRGTGGPGTEAFF
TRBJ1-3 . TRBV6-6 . TGTGCCAGCAGCCCACAGGGATTCTCTGGAAACACCATATATTTT CASSPQGFSGNTIYF
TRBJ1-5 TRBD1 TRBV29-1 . TGCAGCGTTAGGACAGGGGGTCAGCCCCAGCATTTT CSVRTGGQPQHF
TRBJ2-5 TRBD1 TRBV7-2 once TGTGCCAGCAGCTCGGACAGGGGCGGGGAGACCCAGTACTTC CASSSDRGGETQYF
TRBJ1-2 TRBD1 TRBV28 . TGTGCCAGCAGATTCCCTGACGGGGACAGGGGGCACTATGGCTACACCTTC CASRFPDGDRGHYGYTF
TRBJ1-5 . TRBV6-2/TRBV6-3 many TGTGCCAGCAGTTATATGTCTGCCGGGGGAGGGTATAGCAATCAGCCCCAGCATTTT CASSYMSAGGGYSNQPQHF
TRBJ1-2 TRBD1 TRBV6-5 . TGTGCCAGCAGTTTATCCCCGGGACAGGGCCTTATGGGCTACACCTTC CASSLSPGQGLMGYTF
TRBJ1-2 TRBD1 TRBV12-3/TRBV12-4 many TGTGCCAGCAGTCCACGGGACAGGGATGGCTACACCTTC CASSPRDRDGYTF
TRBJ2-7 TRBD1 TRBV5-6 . TGTGCCAGCAGCGGGACGTCAGAACGGGACAGGGGGCGCGAGCAGTACTTC CASSGTSERDRGREQYF
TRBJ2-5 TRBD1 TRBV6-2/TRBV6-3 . TGTGCCAGCAGTCAACAGGGGAGAGAGACCCAGTACTTC CASSQQGRETQYF
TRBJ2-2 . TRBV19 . TGTGCCACCAGGCAGGGGCAATACACCGGGGAGCTGTTTTTT CATRQGQYTGELFF
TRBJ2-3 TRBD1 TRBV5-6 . TGTGCCAGCAGTCGGGGACAGGGGGATACGCAGTATTTT CASSRGQGDTQYF
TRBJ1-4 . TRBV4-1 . TGCGCCAGCAGCCAAGTTAACCTTGGAGGGGGGGGTGAAAAACTGTTTTTT CASSQVNLGGGGEKLFF
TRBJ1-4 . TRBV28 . TGTGCCAGCAGCCCTGCGGGGGGCCCTAATGAAAAACTGTTTTTT CASSPAGGPNEKLFF